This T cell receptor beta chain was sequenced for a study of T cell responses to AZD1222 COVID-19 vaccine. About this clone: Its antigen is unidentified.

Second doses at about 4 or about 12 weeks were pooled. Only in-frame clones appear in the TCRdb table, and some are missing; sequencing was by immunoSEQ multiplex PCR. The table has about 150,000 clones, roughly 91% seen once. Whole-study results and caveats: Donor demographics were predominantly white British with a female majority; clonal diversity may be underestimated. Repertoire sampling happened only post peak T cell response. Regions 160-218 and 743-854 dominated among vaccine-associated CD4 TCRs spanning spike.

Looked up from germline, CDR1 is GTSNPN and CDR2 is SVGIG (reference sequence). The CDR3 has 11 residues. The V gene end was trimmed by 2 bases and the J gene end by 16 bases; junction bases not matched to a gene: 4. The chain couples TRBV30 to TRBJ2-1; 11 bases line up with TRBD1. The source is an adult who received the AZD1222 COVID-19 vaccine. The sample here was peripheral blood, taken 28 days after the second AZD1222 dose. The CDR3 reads CAWSRDRGAFF. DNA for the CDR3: TGTGCCTGGAGTAGGGACAGGGGGGCTTTCTTC.